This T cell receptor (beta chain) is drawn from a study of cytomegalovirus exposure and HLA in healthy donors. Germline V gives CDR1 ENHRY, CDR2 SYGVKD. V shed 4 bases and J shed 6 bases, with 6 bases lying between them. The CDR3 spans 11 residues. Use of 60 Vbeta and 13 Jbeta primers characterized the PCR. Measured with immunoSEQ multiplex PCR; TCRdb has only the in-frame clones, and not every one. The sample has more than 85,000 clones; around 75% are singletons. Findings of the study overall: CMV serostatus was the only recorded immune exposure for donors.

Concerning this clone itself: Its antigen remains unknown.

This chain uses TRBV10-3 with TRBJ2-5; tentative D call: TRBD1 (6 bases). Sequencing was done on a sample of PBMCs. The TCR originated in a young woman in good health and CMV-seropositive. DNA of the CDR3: TGTGCCATCAGTGGGGGGCAGACCCAGTACTTC. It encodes CAISGGQTQYF.